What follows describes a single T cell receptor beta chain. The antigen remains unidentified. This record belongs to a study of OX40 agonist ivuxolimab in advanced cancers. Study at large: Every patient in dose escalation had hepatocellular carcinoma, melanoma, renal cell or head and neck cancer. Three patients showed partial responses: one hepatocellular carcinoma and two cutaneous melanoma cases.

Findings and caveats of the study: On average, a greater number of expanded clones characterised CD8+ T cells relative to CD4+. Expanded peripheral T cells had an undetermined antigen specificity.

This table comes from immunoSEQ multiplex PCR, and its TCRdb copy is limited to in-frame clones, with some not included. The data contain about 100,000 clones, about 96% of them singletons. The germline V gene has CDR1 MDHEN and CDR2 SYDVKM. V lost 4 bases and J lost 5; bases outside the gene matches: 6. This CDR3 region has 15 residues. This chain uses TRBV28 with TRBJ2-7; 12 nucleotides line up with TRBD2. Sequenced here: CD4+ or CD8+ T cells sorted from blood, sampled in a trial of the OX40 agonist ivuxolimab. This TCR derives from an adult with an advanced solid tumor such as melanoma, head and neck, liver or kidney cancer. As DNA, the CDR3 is TGTGCCAGCAGTTCAGGACTAGCGGGGCTAGACGAGCAGTACTTC. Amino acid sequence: CASSSGLAGLDEQYF.